What follows describes a single T cell receptor (beta chain). Its antigen remains unidentified. Methotrexate plus calcineurin inhibitor accompanied controls' myeloablative marrow transplants; sampling was 1 year later. The sample is drawn from a study of T cells after posttransplantation cyclophosphamide. The CDR3 loop spans 14 amino acids. The trim removed 4 bases at V and 6 bases at J, leaving 7 bases unmatched. Germline V CDR1 and CDR2: SGHRS, YFSETQ. Some clones are missing from TCRdb's copy, which holds only in-frame ones; the method was immunoSEQ multiplex PCR. Of about 15,000 clones listed, approximately 84% are singletons. Findings and caveats of the study: Recipient CMV seropositivity and CMV reactivation strongly tracked TRB clonality. Tissue-infiltrating T cells from skin or gut overlapped little with blood T cells. Donor CD8+ memory clones often dominated recipient blood repertoires at later times.

The starting material was PBMCs, obtained more than 350 days after allogeneic stem cell transplant with calcineurin inhibitor and methotrexate. The TCR originated in a male patient in his late teens or twenties who received an allogeneic stem cell transplant from a related donor, was CMV-positive, and had no GVHD. Some T cells may arise from the graft donor. The gene calls are TRBV5-1 and TRBJ2-3; 8 bases are shared with TRBD2. The CDR3 coding sequence is TGCGCCAGCAGCCCACCAGCGGGAGTGGATACGCAGTATTTT. It translates to CASSPPAGVDTQYF.